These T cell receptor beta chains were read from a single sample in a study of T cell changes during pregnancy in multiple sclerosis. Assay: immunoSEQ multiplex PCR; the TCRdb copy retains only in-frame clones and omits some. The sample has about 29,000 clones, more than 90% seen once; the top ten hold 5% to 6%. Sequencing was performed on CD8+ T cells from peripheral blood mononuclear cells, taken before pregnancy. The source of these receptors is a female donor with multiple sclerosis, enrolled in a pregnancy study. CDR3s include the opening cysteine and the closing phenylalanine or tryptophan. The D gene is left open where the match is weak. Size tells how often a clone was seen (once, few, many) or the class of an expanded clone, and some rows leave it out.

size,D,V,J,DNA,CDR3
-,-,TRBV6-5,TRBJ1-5,TGTGCCAGCAACCCCCAGGGGAGCAATCAGCCCCAGCATTTT,CASNPQGSNQPQHF
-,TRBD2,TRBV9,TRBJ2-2,TGTGCACCGGGGAGGGGTGGGACCGGGGAGCTGTTTTTT,CAPGRGGTGELFF
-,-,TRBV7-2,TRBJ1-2,TGTGCCAGCAGGAGAGGCACTTCCCTATCCCAAGTTAACTATGGCTACACCTTC,CASRRGTSLSQVNYGYTF
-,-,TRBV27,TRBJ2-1,TGTGCCAGCAGTTCTCACTCAAGCTCCTACAATGAGCAGTTCTTC,CASSSHSSSYNEQFF
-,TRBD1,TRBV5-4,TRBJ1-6,TGTGCCAGCAGCTTAGGGACAGGGTTCAGCGACTCACCCCTCCACTTT,CASSLGTGFSDSPLHF
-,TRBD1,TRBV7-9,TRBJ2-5,TGTGCCAGCAGCAAAAACTGGGGACAGGAGAACCAAGAGACCCAGTACTTC,CASSKNWGQENQETQYF
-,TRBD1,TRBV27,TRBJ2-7,TGTGCCAGCAGTCCCGGGACAGGGGCTGCCGAGCAGTACTTC,CASSPGTGAAEQYF
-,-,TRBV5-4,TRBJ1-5,TGTGCCAGCAGCTTGGCGGGTCAGCCCCAGCATTTT,CASSLAGQPQHF
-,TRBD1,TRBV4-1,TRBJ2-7,TGCGCCAGCAGCCAAGAGGAGGGGACAGGATTTGTCGAGCAGTACTTC,CASSQEEGTGFVEQYF
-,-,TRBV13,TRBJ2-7,TGTGCCAGCAGCTTAAGCAGGGGTTCGCAGGTCCACGAGCAGTACTTC,CASSLSRGSQVHEQYF
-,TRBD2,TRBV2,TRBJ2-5,TGTGCCAGCAGCGGACTAGCGGGCCGCCAAGAGACCCAGTACTTC,CASSGLAGRQETQYF
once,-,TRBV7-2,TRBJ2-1,TGTGCCAGCAGCTCCCGTGCGGTTAGCGCGCAGTTCTTC,CASSSRAVSAQFF
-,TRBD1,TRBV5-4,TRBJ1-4,TGTGCCAGCAGCGTTACAGGGGGCGAACTGTTTTTT,CASSVTGGELFF
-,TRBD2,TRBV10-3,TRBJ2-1,TGTGCCATCGGGACTAGCGGCGTCAATGAGCAGTTCTTC,CAIGTSGVNEQFF
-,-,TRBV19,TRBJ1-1,TGTGCCAGTAGTGTTTCGGGGGGATCGAACACTGAAGCTTTCTTT,CASSVSGGSNTEAFF
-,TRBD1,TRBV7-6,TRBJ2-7,TGTGCCAGCAGCCCCAACAGGGGTAGCTACGAGCAGTACTTC,CASSPNRGSYEQYF
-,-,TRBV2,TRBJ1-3,TGTGCCAGCAGTGCCGGACAGGGAAACACCATATATTTT,CASSAGQGNTIYF
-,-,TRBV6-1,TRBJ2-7,TGTGCCAGCAGTGAAAAAGATTACAGGACCTACGAGCAGTACTTC,CASSEKDYRTYEQYF
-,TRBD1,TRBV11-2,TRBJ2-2,TGTGCCAGCAGCCCCTCCGGGACAGGGTCTTCCGGGGAGCTGTTTTTT,CASSPSGTGSSGELFF
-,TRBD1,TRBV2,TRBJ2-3,TGTGCCAGCAGTGAAAGGGGGCGCATAACAGATACGCAGTATTTT,CASSERGRITDTQYF
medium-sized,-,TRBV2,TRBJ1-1,TGTGCCAGCAGTGAAGGACAGAAGATCATGAACACTGAAGCTTTCTTT,CASSEGQKIMNTEAFF
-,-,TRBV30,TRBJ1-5,TGTGCCTGGAGAGAACAATCAGGGCCCCAGCATTTT,CAWREQSGPQHF
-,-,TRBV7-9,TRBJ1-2,TGTGCCAGCAGCTCGCCCAGGGGCTATGGCTACACCTTC,CASSSPRGYGYTF
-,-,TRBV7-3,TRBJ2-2,TGTGCCAGCAGCTTAGGCCCCCAGGGGCTGAACACCGGGGAGCTGTTTTTT,CASSLGPQGLNTGELFF
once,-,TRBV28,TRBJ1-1,TGTGCCAGCAGTTTCACCCCGGGGGACACTGAAGCTTTCTTT,CASSFTPGDTEAFF
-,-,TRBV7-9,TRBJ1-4,TGTGCCAGCAGCCCAGCGGGGTGGGGTGAAAAACTGTTTTTT,CASSPAGWGEKLFF
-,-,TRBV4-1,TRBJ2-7,TGCGCCAGCAGCCAAGATCCCGGAGGAGAGCAGTACTTC,CASSQDPGGEQYF
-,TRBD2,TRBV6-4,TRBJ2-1,TGTGCCAGCAGCCCGGGACTAGACTACAATGAGCAGTTCTTC,CASSPGLDYNEQFF
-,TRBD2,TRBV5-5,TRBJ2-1,TGTGCCAGCAGCTTGCCCGGGACTACCAACAATGAGCAGTTCTTC,CASSLPGTTNNEQFF
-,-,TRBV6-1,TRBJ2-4,TGTGCCAGCAGTGAAAGTTTTTGGGACATTTCCAAAAACATTCAGTACTTC,CASSESFWDISKNIQYF
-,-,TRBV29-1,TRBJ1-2,TGCAGCGTTGAGTTACTCCGGGACAAAGAGAGTTGGGAATATGGCTACACCTTC,CSVELLRDKESWEYGYTF
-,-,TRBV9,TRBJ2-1,TGTGCCAGCGGACCCGGCAACCTAGCTCCTGAGCAGTTCTTC,CASGPGNLAPEQFF
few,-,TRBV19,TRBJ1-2,TGTGCCAGTAGTAAAGGGGGGGACGCTGTCTATGGCTACACCTTC,CASSKGGDAVYGYTF
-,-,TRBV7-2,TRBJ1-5,TGTGCCAGCAGCATCAACGGGGGGCAGCCCCAGCATTTT,CASSINGGQPQHF
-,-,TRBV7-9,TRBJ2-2,TGTGCCAGCAGCCCTAACACCGGGGAGCTGTTTTTT,CASSPNTGELFF
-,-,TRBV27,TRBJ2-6,TGTGCCAGCAGTTTATCTAGCTCTGGGGCCAACGTCCTGACTTTC,CASSLSSSGANVLTF
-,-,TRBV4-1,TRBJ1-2,TGCGCCAGCAGCCAAGACCCGGACATTTCTGGCTATGGCTACACCTTC,CASSQDPDISGYGYTF
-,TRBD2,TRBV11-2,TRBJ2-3,TGTGCCAGCAGCTTAGTTGGGGGGGATACAGATACGCAGTATTTT,CASSLVGGDTDTQYF
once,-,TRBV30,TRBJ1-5,TGTGCCTGGAGGTTAGGCCTAGGGCATTTT,CAWRLGLGHF
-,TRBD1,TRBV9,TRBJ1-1,TGTGCCAGCAGCGGGGGGACAGGGGCTGAAGCTTTCTTT,CASSGGTGAEAFF
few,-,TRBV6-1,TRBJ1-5,TGTGCCAGCAGTGAAGGAGGAGGCAATCAGCCCCAGCATTTT,CASSEGGGNQPQHF
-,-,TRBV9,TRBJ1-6,TGTGCCAGCAGCGTAGAAGGCACGGGCTCCTATAATTCACCCCTCCACTTT,CASSVEGTGSYNSPLHF
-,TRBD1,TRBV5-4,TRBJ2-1,TGTGCCAGCAGCCCAAGGACAGGGCGGGATGAGCAGTTCTTC,CASSPRTGRDEQFF
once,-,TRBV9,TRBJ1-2,TGTGCCAGCAGCACATGGGGAGGCGATGGGGGCTACACCTTC,CASSTWGGDGGYTF
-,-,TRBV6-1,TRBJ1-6,TGTGCCAGCAGTGGGGTGGGAGGGGCAGATAATTCACCCCTCCACTTT,CASSGVGGADNSPLHF
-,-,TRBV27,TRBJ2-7,TGTGCCAGCAGCTCCTTGAGCTACGAGCAGTACTTC,CASSSLSYEQYF
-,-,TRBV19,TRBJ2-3,TGTGCCAGTAGTATTGAGGAGAACACAGATACGCAGTATTTT,CASSIEENTDTQYF
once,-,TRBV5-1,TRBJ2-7,TGCGCCAGCAGCCACGACGGTCCAGAGGACTCCTACGAGCAGTACTTC,CASSHDGPEDSYEQYF
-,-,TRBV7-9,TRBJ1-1,TGTGCCAGCAGCTTAGGGCAGGTTCCTGAAGCTTTCTTT,CASSLGQVPEAFF
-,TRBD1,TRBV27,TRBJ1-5,TGTGCCAGCAGTACAGGGGGCAACTCCCAGCATTTT,CASSTGGNSQHF
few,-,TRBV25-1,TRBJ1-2,TGTGCCAGCAGTGACTGGGAGGAGCGGGGCTACACCTTC,CASSDWEERGYTF
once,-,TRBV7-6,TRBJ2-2,TGTGCCAGCAGCTTAGAGTTAGCCGCCGGGGAGCTGTTTTTT,CASSLELAAGELFF
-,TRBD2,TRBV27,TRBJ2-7,TGTGCCAGCAGTTCCTTAGCGGGAGACTACGAGCAGTACTTC,CASSSLAGDYEQYF
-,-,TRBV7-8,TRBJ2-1,TGTGCCAGCAGCTTACTGTCCGACAGTTCCTACAATGAGCAGTTCTTC,CASSLLSDSSYNEQFF
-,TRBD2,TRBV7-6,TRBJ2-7,TGTGCCAGCAGCGACTCTAGCGGGTTATCCTACGAGCAGTACTTC,CASSDSSGLSYEQYF